The source of this TCR beta chain is a study of cytomegalovirus exposure and HLA in healthy donors. Notes on the study in general: The CMV antigen specificity of a few CMV-associated chains was confirmed through in vitro analysis. The tendency of first-cohort TCR clusters to co-occur in the 120 or so validation repertoires was the finding of a later analysis.

Germline assignment: CDR1 MDHEN and CDR2 SYDVKM. V was shortened by 11 bases and J by 4 bases, with 9 bases between the two germline ends. The length of the CDR3 is 11 residues. Clones were sequenced by immunoSEQ multiplex PCR, and TCRdb holds only the in-frame ones, with some missing. The table shows more than 80,000 clones, with approximately 96% occurring only once. A remark on this clone: As yet, its antigen is unknown.

The receptor comes from a woman under 30 in good health and CMV-seronegative. The chain joins TRBV28 to TRBJ1-5; possibly TRBD1 for D (6 bases). The specimen was PBMCs. The CDR3 protein is CAAQGNQPQHF. The CDR3 nucleotides read TGTGCCGCACAGGGTAATCAGCCCCAGCATTTT.